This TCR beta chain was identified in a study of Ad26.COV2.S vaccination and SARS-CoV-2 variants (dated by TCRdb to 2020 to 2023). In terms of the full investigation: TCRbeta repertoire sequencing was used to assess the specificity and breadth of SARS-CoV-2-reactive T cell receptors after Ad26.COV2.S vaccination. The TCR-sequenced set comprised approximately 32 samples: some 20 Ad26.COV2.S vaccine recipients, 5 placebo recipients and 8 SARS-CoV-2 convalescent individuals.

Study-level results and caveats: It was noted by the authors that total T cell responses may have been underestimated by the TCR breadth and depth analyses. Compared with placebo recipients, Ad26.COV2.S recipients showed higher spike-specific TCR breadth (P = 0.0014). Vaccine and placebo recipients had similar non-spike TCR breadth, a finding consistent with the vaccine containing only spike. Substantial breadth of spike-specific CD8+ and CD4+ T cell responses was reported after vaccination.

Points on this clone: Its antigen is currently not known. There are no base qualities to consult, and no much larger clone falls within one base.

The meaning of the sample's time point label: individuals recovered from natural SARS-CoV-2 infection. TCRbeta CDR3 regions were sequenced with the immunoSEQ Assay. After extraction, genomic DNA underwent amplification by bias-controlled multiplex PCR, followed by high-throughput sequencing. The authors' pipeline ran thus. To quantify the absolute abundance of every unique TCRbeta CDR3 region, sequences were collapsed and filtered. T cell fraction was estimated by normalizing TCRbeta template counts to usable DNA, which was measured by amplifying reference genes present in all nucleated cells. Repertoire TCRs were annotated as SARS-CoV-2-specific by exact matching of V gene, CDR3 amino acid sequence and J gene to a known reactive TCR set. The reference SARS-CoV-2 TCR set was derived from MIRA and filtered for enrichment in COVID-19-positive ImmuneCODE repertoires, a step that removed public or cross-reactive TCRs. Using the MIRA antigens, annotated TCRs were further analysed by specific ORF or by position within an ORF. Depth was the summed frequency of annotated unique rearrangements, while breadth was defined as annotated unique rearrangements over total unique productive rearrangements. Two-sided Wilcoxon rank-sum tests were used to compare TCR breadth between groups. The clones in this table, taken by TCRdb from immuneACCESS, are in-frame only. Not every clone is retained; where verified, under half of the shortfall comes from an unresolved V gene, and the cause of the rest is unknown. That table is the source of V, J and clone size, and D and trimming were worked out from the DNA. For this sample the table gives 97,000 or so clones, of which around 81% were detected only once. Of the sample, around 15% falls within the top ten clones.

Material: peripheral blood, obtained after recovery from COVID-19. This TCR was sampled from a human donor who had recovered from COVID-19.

The nucleotide sequence is given as TGTGCCAGCAGTTATTTTACGAGGGGGGGTACGGAGACCCAGTACTTC. This yields the protein CASSYFTRGGTETQYF. The chain employs TRBV6-6 and TRBJ2-5, and TRBD2 may be the D gene, going by 7 matching bases. Trimming at the junction amounts to 3 bases on V and 5 bases on J, and the germline ends lie 19 bases apart. CDR3 length: 16 amino acids, cysteine to phenylalanine. Solely the CDR3 DNA is kept, with 48 bases framed from the first base. For CDR1 and CDR2, the germline V gene (reference sequence) lists MNHNY and SVGAGI.